Included here is one TCR beta chain sequence, with context. These data belong to a study of control samples from healthy donors and cancer patients. Measured with immunoSEQ multiplex PCR; TCRdb has only the in-frame clones, and not every one. The sample holds around 140,000 clones, roughly 91% seen once. This clonotype was sampled from a man in his fifties or sixties with head and neck cancer. The sample was PBMCs.

This CDR3 is CASSAGTDSSTDTQYF. The CDR3 nucleotides read TGCGCCAGCAGCGCCGGGACAGACTCCAGCACAGATACGCAGTATTTT. The gene calls are TRBV5-1 and TRBJ2-3; 7 nucleotides line up with TRBD1. CDR3 length: 16 residues. Germline V CDR1 and CDR2: SGHRS, YFSETQ. The V and J ends lost 4 bases and 0 bases, in that order; junction bases with no gene match: 8.